This TCR beta chain was sequenced during a study of blood T cells in healthy people across ages. The authors ran a second PCR of about 6 to 12 cycles using a sample-barcoded 5' primer and a J-beta primer mix. At least 2.5 million CDR3-containing paired-end reads were obtained per sample. TCRdb reprocessed the 5' RACE reads with MiXCR, giving one entry per CDR3 protein. Of roughly 730,000 distinct CDR3 sequences in the sample, around three fifths were seen once. V lost 3 bases to trimming and J lost 0 bases; unmatched junction nucleotides: 7. Per the germline V gene, CDR1 is MNHNY and CDR2 is SVGAGI (reference sequence). This CDR3 is built from 16 residues.

The chain links TRBV6-6 to TRBJ2-5; 7 bases align to TRBD1. The sample taken for sequencing was blood. The sequence was obtained from a middle-aged man in good health. The CDR3 is CASSYGGQTYQETQYF. CDR3 nucleotides: TGTGCCAGCAGTTATGGGGGACAGACGTACCAAGAGACCCAGTACTTC.